What follows are 10 T cell receptor beta chains derived from one specimen sequenced in a study of blood T cells in healthy people across ages. For the second PCR, which ran for roughly 6 to 11 cycles, a sample-barcoded 5' primer and a J-beta primer mix were used. MiXCR was run by TCRdb on the 5' RACE reads, yielding one entry per CDR3 protein. The table includes over a million distinct CDR3 sequences, approximately 43% detected once. The sequencing input was blood. Receptor source: a woman younger than 35 in good health.

This clonotype was seen only a few times. CDR3 sequence (DNA): TGCAGTGCTAGAGTGTTGAAGTCCACCCCAGCACAAGGATTCAAGATCACAGATACGCAGTATTTT. Its translation is CSARVLKSTPAQGFKITDTQYF. The gene calls are TRBV20-1 and TRBJ2-3; D gene ambiguous. From germline, CDR1 is DFQATT and CDR2 SNEGSKA (reference sequence). The CDR3 is 22 amino acids. The V end lost 1 base, the J end lost 2 bases, and 34 bases lay between the germline ends.

The chain combines TRBV28 with TRBJ1-3; D perhaps matches TRBD1 (6 bases). With 3 bases removed from V and 2 bases from J, the gap between germline ends came to 11 bases. The CDR3 loop spans 15 amino acids. The germline V gene encodes CDR1 MDHEN and CDR2 SYDVKM. The CDR3, as DNA: TGTGCCAGCAGTTTGGGACACGGAGCTGGAAACACCATATATTTT. The encoded protein is CASSLGHGAGNTIYF.

V usage is TRBV28 and J usage is TRBJ2-7, with D perhaps assigned TRBD1 or TRBD2 (5 bases each). The V and J ends lost 6 bases and 7 bases respectively, with 19 bases between them. There are 14 residues in the CDR3. Germline lookup yields CDR1 MDHEN and CDR2 SYDVKM. DNA of the CDR3: TGTGCCAGCAGAGGGACGGCCGTTATCAATGAGCAGTACTTC. Translated: CASRGTAVINEQYF.

The genes are TRBV20-1 and TRBJ2-1; D uncertain. The germline gives CDR1 DFQATT, CDR2 SNEGSKA (reference sequence). With 3 bases removed from V and 0 bases from J, the gap between germline ends came to 9 bases. This CDR3 is built from 14 residues. DNA of the CDR3: TGCAGTGCTAGCTTGGCGGTCTCCTACAATGAGCAGTTCTTC. Its protein is CSASLAVSYNEQFF.

This clonotype was seen only a few times. The chain uses TRBV4-1 and TRBJ2-3, with a tentative D call TRBD2 (5 bases). The CDR3 has 16 amino acids. The germline CDR1 and CDR2 sequences are MGHRA and YSYEKL. Trimming took off 3 bases at V and 0 bases at J, with 13 bases between the two ends. CDR3 amino acids: CASSQRGSASTDTQYF. CDR3 DNA sequence: TGCGCCAGCAGCCAGAGAGGGAGCGCTAGCACAGATACGCAGTATTTT.

For this clonotype: With a much larger clone just one base away, this may be a read error. V gene TRBV4-3 combines with J gene TRBJ2-1; 11 bases align to TRBD2. The J call may not be correct, given that the DNA end is closer to TRBJ2-7. The CDR3 runs to 16 residues. Germline loops: CDR1 LGHNA, CDR2 YSLEER. The CDR3 region is CASSQEGLAGYNEQYF. CDR3 nucleotide sequence: TGCGCCAGCAGCCAAGAAGGACTAGCGGGCTACAATGAGCAGTACTTC.

The chain employs TRBV7-6 and TRBJ1-2, with D possibly matching TRBD1 (6 bases). The CDR3 is 14 amino acids. Germline CDR1 SGHVS, CDR2 FNYEAQ. The V end was cut by 2 bases, the J end by 5 bases, with 12 bases between. The CDR3 nucleotides are TGTGCCAGCAGCTTAAGAGAAGGGGGTTATGGCTACACCTTC. It translates to CASSLREGGYGYTF. The full variable domain, rest sourced from reference TRBV7-6 and TRBJ1-2, is GAGVSQSPRYKVTKRGQDVALRCDPISGHVSLYWYRQALGQGPEFLTYFNYEAQQDKSGLPNDRFSAERPEGSISTLTIQRTEQRDSAMYRCASSLREGGYGYTFGSGTRLTVV.

This clonotype appeared a single time. This sequence joins TRBV20-1 and TRBJ2-7; TRBD2 matches at 10 bases. Germline assignment: CDR1 DFQATT and CDR2 SNEGSKA (reference sequence). The CDR3 has 18 amino acids. Germline trimming cut 0 bases from V and 1 base from J; bases unmatched to any gene: 12. The CDR3 sequence is CSARDLALAGVRSYEQYF. The CDR3 DNA reads as TGCAGTGCTAGAGATCTAGCGCTAGCGGGGGTGAGATCCTACGAGCAGTACTTC.

V is TRBV6-2 or TRBV6-3 and J is TRBJ2-7; 9 nucleotides match TRBD1. This CDR3 contains 13 residues. Germline V gene sequence: CDR1 MNHEY, CDR2 SVGEGT. With V trimmed by 0 bases and J by 7 bases, 1 base remained unmatched. CDR3 sequence reads: CASSYSGTGEQYF. The CDR3 DNA reads as TGTGCCAGCAGTTACTCCGGGACAGGGGAGCAGTACTTC.

This clonotype was counted between two and nine times. The rearrangement links TRBV20-1 to TRBJ2-6; D is unresolved. V was cut by 4 bases and J by 1 base, with 5 bases left in between. Germline V gene data show CDR1 as DFQATT and CDR2 as SNEGSKA (reference sequence). The length of the CDR3 is 13 residues. CDR3 coding DNA: TGCAGTGCTAAAGGGTCTGGGGCCAACGTCCTGACTTTC. It translates to CSAKGSGANVLTF.